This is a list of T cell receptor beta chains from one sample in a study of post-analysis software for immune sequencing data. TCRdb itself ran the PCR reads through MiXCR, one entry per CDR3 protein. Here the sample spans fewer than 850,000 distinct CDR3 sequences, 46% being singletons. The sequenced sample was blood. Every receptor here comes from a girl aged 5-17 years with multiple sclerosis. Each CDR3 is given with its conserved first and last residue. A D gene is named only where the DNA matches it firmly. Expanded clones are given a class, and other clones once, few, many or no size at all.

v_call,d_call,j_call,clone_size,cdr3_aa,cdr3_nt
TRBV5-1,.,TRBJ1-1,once,CASSHETGPNTEAFF,TGCGCCAGCAGCCACGAGACAGGCCCGAACACTGAAGCTTTCTTT
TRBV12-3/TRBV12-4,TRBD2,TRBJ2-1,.,CASSLEVAGVGVSSYNEQFF,TGTGCCAGCAGTTTAGAAGTAGCGGGAGTAGGGGTTAGCTCCTACAATGAGCAGTTCTTC
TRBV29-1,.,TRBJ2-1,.,CSVFGNYNEQFF,TGCAGCGTTTTTGGCAACTACAATGAGCAGTTCTTC
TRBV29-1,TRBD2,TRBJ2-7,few,CSVGRWREGPHEQYF,TGCAGCGTTGGGAGGTGGCGGGAGGGCCCTCACGAGCAGTACTTC
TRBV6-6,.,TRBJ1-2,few,CASSLKGSDGYTF,TGTGCCAGCAGTTTGAAGGGGTCGGATGGCTACACCTTC
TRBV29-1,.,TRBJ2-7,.,CSVVRGLTYEQYF,TGCAGCGTTGTTAGAGGATTAACCTACGAGCAGTACTTC
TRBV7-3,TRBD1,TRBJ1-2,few,CASSTPLRDSATDNYGYTF,TGTGCCAGCAGCACACCCCTCCGGGACAGCGCAACGGATAACTATGGCTACACCTTC
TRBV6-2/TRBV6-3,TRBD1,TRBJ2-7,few,CASSYTPGQPYEQYF,TGTGCCAGCAGTTACACCCCGGGACAGCCCTACGAGCAGTACTTC
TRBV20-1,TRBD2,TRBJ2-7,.,CSASGPGGGSSYEQYF,TGCAGTGCTAGTGGGCCCGGGGGGGGGAGCTCCTACGAGCAGTACTTC
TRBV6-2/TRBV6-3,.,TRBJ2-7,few,CASTRTFRVEQYF,TGTGCCAGCACCCGGACATTCAGAGTCGAGCAGTACTTC
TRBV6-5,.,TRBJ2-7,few,CASSSSGPYEQYF,TGTGCCAGCAGTTCTTCAGGTCCCTACGAGCAGTACTTC
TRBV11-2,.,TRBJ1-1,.,CASSLEGQVGTEAFF,TGTGCCAGCAGCTTAGAGGGGCAGGTGGGGACTGAAGCTTTCTTT
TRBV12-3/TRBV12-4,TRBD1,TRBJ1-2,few,CASSSGTGRGYTF,TGTGCCAGCAGCTCCGGGACAGGGAGAGGCTACACCTTC
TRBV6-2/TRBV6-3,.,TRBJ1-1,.,CASSGRTNTEAFF,TGTGCCAGCAGCGGACGGACGAACACTGAAGCTTTCTTT
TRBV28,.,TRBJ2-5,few,CASSLEVKTLETQYF,TGTGCCAGCAGTTTAGAAGTAAAAACCCTTGAGACCCAGTACTTC
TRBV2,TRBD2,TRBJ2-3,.,CASSGGDGTDTQYF,TGTGCCAGTTCTGGGGGGGACGGCACAGATACGCAGTATTTT
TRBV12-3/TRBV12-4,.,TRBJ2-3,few,CASSPTVTTDTQYF,TGTGCCAGCAGTCCCACAGTTACCACAGATACGCAGTATTTT
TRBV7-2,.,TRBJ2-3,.,CASSLWGPDSTDTQYF,TGTGCCAGCAGCTTATGGGGACCCGACAGCACAGATACGCAGTATTTT
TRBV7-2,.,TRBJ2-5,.,CASSLGSVGGETQYF,TGTGCCAGCAGCTTAGGGTCGGTCGGGGGAGAGACCCAGTACTTC
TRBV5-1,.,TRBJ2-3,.,CASSLEGRDFTDTQYF,TGCGCCAGCAGCTTGGAGGGCCGGGACTTCACAGATACGCAGTATTTT
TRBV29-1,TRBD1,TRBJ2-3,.,CSAQDRGLDTQYF,TGCAGCGCCCAGGACAGGGGCTTAGATACGCAGTATTTT
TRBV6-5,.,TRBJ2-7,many,CASSYGPGYEQYF,TGTGCCAGCAGTTACGGGCCAGGCTACGAGCAGTACTTC
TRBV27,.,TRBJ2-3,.,CASSLLRQRTDTQYF,TGTGCCAGCAGTTTATTAAGGCAGCGCACAGATACGCAGTATTTT
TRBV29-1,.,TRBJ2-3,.,CSVDGAQETGGTDTQYF,TGCAGCGTTGACGGGGCCCAGGAAACGGGCGGGACAGATACGCAGTATTTT
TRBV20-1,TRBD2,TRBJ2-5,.,CSVRAGAGQYF,TGCAGTGTCCGAGCGGGAGCTGGGCAGTACTTC
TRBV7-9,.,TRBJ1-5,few,CASSLFENQPQHF,TGTGCCAGCAGCTTATTCGAGAATCAGCCCCAGCATTTT
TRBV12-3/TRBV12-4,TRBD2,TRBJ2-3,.,CGSAGETDSQYF,TGTGGGAGTGCGGGAGAAACAGATTCGCAGTATTTT
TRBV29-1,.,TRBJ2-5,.,CTAGDATQYF,TGCACCGCCGGGGATGCGACCCAGTACTTC